The 12 T cell receptor beta chains listed next were all sequenced from one sample in a study of blood T cell repertoires in COVID-19. Here immunoSEQ multiplex PCR was the method, and the copy in TCRdb shows in-frame clones only, minus some. The sample holds 7,500 to 10,000 clones, 86% seen once. The sample was peripheral blood. The receptors shown here come from a man aged 55-75 years with acute or convalescent COVID-19.

The CDR3 nucleotides are TGTGCCAGCAGCCTCGGGCGGGGGTTCACTGAAGCTTTCTTT. Translation gives CASSLGRGFTEAFF. The rearrangement links TRBV16 to TRBJ1-1, with a tentative D call TRBD1 (5 bases). CDR1 KGHSY and CDR2 FQNENV come from the germline V gene. V was pared by 4 bases and J by 4 bases, with 13 bases between. The CDR3 runs 14 residues.

This chain joins TRBV6-2 or TRBV6-3 and TRBJ2-2, with TRBD2 matching 11 bases. CDR1 MNHEY and CDR2 SVGEGT come from the germline V gene. With 6 bases clipped from V and 4 bases from J, the junction kept 13 bases outside the gene matches. The CDR3 runs 18 residues. CDR3 in DNA: TGTGCCAGCAGCCCTGCCTCGAGACTAGCGGGACTCACCGGGGAGCTGTTTTTT. Translated: CASSPASRLAGLTGELFF.

The chain uses TRBV4-1 and TRBJ1-5, with 7 bases identical to TRBD1. Germline V gives CDR1 MGHRA, CDR2 YSYEKL. Unmatched junction bases numbered 3, after V lost 1 base and J lost 3 bases. This CDR3 has 15 amino acids. DNA of the CDR3: TGCGCCAGCAGCCAAGGGGACAGCGACAATCAGCCCCAGCATTTT. Translating it yields CASSQGDSDNQPQHF.

CDR3 amino acids: CASSFDGVGNEQFF. CDR3 DNA: TGCGCCAGCAGCTTCGACGGGGTGGGCAATGAGCAGTTCTTC. The chain uses TRBV5-1 and TRBJ2-1; D perhaps matches TRBD2 (5 bases). V was cut by 2 bases and J by 6 bases, with 12 bases left in between. CDR3 length equals 14 residues. Germline CDR1 reads SGHRS; CDR2 reads YFSETQ.

The CDR3 nucleotides are TGTGCCAGCAGCTTTTGGACACCTGGAAACACCATATATTTT. This encodes CASSFWTPGNTIYF. The rearrangement joins TRBV7-9 to TRBJ1-3, with D possibly matching TRBD1 (5 bases). The V and J ends lost 3 bases and 2 bases respectively, with 8 bases between them. CDR1 is SEHNR and CDR2 is FQNEAQ in the germline V gene (reference sequence). CDR3 length: 14 amino acids.

V is TRBV5-4 and J is TRBJ2-3; D is unresolved. CDR1 is SGHNT and CDR2 is YYREEE in the germline V gene (reference sequence). This CDR3 has 12 amino acids. V was cut by 2 bases and J by 7 bases, with 8 bases left in between. CDR3 in amino acids: CASSFVQNTQYF. The CDR3 DNA follows: TGTGCCAGCAGCTTTGTACAAAATACGCAGTATTTT.

The rearrangement uses TRBV6-2 or TRBV6-3 and TRBJ1-5; D unresolved. Germline assignment: CDR1 MNHEY and CDR2 SVGEGT. There are 17 residues in the CDR3. V dropped 2 bases and J dropped 3 bases, with 17 bases sitting between them. The CDR3 DNA reads TGTGCCAGCAGTTACCAAGCCAGCGTGAACATCAATCAGCCCCAGCATTTT. It encodes CASSYQASVNINQPQHF.

The chain joins TRBV11-2 to TRBJ1-3; 8 nucleotides line up with TRBD1. Per the germline V gene, CDR1 is SGHAT and CDR2 is FQNNGV. The CDR3 consists of 16 residues. Losses at the gene ends were 5 bases for V and 2 bases for J; bases not matched to a gene: 8. In DNA, the CDR3 is TGTGCCAGCAGCGATGACAGGGGCCGAACTGGAAACACCATATATTTT. It yields the protein CASSDDRGRTGNTIYF.

The rearrangement links TRBV18 to TRBJ1-5; D is unresolved. In germline, CDR1 is KGHSH, CDR2 LQKENI. This CDR3 is built from 17 residues. V was cut by 3 bases and J by 2 bases, with 17 bases left in between. The chain's CDR3 is CASSPQAGNGGNQPQHF. CDR3 in DNA: TGTGCCAGCTCACCCCAGGCGGGTAATGGGGGCAATCAGCCCCAGCATTTT.

This chain uses TRBV3-1 (or the pseudogene TRBV3-2) with TRBJ2-2; D may be TRBD1 (5 bases). The germline V and J ends were trimmed by 3 bases and 7 bases, with 9 bases remaining between them. From germline, CDR1 is LGHDT and CDR2 YNNKEL (reference sequence). The CDR3 contains 13 residues. Here the CDR3 DNA reads TGTGCCAGCAGCCAGAGCAGGGACGGGGAGCTGTTTTTT. Its translation is CASSQSRDGELFF.

V and J are TRBV4-1 and TRBJ1-5, with a possible D match to TRBD1 (5 bases). CDR1 is MGHRA, CDR2 YSYEKL, per germline. The CDR3 runs 14 residues. V was pared by 4 bases and J by 3 bases, with 10 bases between. The CDR3 is CASSPTGFNQPQHF. CDR3 nucleotides: TGCGCCAGCAGCCCCACAGGTTTCAATCAGCCCCAGCATTTT.

V usage is TRBV2 and J usage is TRBJ2-7, with unresolved D. This CDR3 spans 15 amino acids. CDR1 SNHLY and CDR2 FYNNEI come from the germline V gene. Trimming took 4 bases from V and 0 from J, leaving 13 bases between them. The CDR3 region is CASSAGRLTSYEQYF. Written as DNA, the CDR3 is TGTGCCAGCAGTGCTGGCAGGCTTACCTCCTACGAGCAGTACTTC.